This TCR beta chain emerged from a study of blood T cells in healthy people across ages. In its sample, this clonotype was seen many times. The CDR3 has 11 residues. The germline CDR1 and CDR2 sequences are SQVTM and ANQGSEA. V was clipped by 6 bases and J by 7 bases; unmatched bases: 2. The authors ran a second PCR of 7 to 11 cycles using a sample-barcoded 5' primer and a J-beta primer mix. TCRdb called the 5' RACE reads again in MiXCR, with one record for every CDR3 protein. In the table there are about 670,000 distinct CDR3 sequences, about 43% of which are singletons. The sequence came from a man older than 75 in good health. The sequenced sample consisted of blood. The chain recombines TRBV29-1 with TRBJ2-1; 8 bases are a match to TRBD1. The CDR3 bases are TGCAGCGTGACAGGGGTGAATGAGCAGTTCTTC. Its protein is CSVTGVNEQFF.